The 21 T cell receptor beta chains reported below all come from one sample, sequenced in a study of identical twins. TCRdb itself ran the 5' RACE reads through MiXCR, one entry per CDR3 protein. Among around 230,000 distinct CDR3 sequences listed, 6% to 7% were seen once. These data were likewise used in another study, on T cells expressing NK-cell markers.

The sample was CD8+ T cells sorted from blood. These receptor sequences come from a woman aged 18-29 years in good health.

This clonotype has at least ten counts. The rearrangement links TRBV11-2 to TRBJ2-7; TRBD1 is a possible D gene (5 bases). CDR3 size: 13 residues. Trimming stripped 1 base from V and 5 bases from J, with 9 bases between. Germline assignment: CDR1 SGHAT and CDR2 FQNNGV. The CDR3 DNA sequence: TGTGCCAGCAGCTTAGGGGTAGGGGACGAGCAGTACTTC. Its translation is CASSLGVGDEQYF. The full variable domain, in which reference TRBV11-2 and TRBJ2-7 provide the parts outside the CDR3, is EAGVAQSPRYKIIEKRQSVAFWCNPISGHATLYWYQQILGQGPKLLIQFQNNGVVDDSQLPKDRFSAERLKGVDSTLKIQPAKLEDSAVYLCASSLGVGDEQYFGPGTRLTVT.

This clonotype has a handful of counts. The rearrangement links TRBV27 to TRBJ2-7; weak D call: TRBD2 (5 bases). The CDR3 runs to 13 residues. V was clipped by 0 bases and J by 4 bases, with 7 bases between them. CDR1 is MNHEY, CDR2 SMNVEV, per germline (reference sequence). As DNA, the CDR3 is TGTGCCAGCAGTTTATCACCGGGATACGAGCAGTACTTC. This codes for CASSLSPGYEQYF.

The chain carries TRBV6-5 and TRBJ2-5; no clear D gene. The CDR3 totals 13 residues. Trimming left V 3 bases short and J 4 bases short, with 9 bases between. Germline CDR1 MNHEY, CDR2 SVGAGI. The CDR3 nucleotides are TGTGCCAGCAGTTATGCGTCGGCAGAGACCCAGTACTTC. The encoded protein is CASSYASAETQYF.

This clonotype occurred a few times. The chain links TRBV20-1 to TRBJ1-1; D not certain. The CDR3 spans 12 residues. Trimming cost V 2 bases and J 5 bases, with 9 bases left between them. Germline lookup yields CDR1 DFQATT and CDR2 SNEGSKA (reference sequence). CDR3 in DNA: TGCAGTGCTAGATACGTAGGAACTGAAGCTTTCTTT. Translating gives CSARYVGTEAFF.

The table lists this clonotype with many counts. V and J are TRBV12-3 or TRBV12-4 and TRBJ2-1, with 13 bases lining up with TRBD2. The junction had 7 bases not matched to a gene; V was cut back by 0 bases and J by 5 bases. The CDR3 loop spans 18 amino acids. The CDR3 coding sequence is TGTGCCAGCAGTTTAGCTGGACTAGCGGGAGCTTCCCACAATGAGCAGTTCTTC. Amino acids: CASSLAGLAGASHNEQFF.

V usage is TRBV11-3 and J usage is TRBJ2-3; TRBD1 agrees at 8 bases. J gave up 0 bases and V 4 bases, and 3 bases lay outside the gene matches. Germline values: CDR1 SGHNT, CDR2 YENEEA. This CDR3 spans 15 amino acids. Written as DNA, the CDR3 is TGTGCCAGCAGCTCCCGGACAGGGAGCACAGATACGCAGTATTTT. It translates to CASSSRTGSTDTQYF.

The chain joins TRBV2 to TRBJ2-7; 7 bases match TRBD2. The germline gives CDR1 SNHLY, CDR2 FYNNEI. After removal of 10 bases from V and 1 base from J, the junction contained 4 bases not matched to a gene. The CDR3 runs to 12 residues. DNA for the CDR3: TGTGCCACCCGGGACTATTCCTACGAGCAGTACTTC. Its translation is CATRDYSYEQYF.

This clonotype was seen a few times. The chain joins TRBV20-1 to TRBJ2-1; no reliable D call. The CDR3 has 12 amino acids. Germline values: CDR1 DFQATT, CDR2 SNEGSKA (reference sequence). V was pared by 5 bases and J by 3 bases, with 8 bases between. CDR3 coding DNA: TGCAGTGCTTCACACGTCTACAATGAGCAGTTCTTC. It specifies CSASHVYNEQFF.

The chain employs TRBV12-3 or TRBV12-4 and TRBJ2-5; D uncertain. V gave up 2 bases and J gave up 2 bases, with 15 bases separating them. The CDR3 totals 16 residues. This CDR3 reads CASSLSMVNSQETQYF. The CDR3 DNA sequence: TGTGCCAGCAGTTTAAGCATGGTGAACTCTCAAGAGACCCAGTACTTC.

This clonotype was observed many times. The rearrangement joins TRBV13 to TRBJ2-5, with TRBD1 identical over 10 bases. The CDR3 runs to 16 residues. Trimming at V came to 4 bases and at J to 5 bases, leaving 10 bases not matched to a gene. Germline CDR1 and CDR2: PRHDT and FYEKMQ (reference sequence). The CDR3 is CASSSAGTGEWETQYF. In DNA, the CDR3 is TGTGCCAGCAGCTCTGCCGGGACAGGGGAGTGGGAGACCCAGTACTTC.

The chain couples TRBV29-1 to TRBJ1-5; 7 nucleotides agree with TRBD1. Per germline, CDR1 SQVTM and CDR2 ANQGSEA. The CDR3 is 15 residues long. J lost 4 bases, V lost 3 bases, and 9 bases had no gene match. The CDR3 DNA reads TGCAGCGTTGACAGGGAACAGGGGCGAAATCAGCCCCAGCATTTT. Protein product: CSVDREQGRNQPQHF. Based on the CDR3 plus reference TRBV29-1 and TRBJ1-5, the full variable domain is SAVISQKPSRDICQRGTSLTIQCQVDSQVTMMFWYRQQPGQSLTLIATANQGSEATYESGFVIDKFPISRPNLTFSTLTVSNMSPEDSSIYLCSVDREQGRNQPQHFGDGTRLSIL.

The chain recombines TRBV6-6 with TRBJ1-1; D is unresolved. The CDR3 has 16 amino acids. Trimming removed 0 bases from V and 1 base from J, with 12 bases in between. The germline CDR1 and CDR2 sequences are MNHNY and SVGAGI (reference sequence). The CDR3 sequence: CASSYSLRIRNTEAFF. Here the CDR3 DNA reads TGTGCCAGCAGTTACTCTTTGCGGATAAGGAACACTGAAGCTTTCTTT.

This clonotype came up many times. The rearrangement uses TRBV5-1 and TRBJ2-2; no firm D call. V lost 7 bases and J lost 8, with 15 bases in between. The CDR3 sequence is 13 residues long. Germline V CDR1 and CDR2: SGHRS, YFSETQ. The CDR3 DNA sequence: TGCGCCAGCCAGCCGCCGCCCGGGGGGGAGCTGTTTTTT. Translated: CASQPPPGGELFF.

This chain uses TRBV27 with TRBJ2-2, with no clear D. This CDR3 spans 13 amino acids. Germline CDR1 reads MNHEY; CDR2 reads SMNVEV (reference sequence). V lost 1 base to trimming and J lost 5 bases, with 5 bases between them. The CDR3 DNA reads TGTGCCAGCAGTTTATTTCCTACCGGGGAGCTGTTTTTT. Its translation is CASSLFPTGELFF.

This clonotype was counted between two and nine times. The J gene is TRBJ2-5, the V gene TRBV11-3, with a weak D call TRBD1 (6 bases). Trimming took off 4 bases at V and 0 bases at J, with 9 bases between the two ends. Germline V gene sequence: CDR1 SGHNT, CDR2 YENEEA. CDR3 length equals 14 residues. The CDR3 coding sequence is TGTGCCAGCAGCTCCTGGGACAACCAAGAGACCCAGTACTTC. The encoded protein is CASSSWDNQETQYF.

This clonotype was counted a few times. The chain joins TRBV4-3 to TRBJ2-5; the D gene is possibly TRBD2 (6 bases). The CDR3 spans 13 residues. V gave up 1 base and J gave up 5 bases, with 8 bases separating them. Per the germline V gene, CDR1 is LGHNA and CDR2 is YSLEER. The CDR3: CASSQVGGETQYF. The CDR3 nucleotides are TGCGCCAGCAGCCAAGTAGGAGGGGAGACCCAGTACTTC.

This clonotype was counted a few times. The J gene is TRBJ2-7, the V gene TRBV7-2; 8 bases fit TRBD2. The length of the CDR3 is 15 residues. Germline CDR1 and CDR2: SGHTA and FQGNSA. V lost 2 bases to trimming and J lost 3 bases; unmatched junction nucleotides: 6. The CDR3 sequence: CASSLWLAGHYEQYF. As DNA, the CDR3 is TGTGCCAGCAGCTTATGGCTAGCGGGCCACTACGAGCAGTACTTC.

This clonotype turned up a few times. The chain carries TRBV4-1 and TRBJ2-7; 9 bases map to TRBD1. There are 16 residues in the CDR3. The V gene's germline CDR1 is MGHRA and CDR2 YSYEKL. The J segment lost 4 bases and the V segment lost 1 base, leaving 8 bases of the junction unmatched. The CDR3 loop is CASSQVWDREGYEQYF. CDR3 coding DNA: TGCGCCAGCAGCCAAGTTTGGGACAGGGAGGGTTACGAGCAGTACTTC.

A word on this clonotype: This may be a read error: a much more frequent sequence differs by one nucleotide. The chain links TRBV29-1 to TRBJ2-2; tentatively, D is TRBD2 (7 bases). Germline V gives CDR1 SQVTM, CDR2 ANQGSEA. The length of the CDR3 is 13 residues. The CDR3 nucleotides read TGCAGCGTGGGGGGGCCGGACACCGGGGTGCTGTTTTTT. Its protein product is CSVGGPDTGVLFF.

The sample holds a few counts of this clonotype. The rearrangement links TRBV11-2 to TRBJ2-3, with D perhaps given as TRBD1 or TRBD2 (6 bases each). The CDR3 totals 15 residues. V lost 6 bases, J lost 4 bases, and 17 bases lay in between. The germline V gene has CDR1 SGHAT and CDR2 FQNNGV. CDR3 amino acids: CASSPTRGGSDTQYF. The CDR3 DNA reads TGTGCCAGCAGTCCTACTAGAGGGGGGTCAGATACGCAGTATTTT.

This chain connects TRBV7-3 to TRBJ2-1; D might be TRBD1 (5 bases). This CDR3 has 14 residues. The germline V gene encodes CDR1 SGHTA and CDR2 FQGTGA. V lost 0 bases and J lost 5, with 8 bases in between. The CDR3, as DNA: TGTGCCAGCAGCTTAACAGGCAGGGACAATGAGCAGTTCTTC. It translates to CASSLTGRDNEQFF.